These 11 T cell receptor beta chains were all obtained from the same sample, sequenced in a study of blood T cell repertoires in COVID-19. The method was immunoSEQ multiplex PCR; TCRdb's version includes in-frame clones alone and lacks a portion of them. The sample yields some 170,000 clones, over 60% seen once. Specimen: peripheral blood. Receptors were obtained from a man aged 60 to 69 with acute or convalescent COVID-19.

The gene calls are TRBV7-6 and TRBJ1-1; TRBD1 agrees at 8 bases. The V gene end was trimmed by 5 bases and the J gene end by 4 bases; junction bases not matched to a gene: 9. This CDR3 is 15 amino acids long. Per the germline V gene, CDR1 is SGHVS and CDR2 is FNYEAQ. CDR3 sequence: CASSLGTGGGTEAFF. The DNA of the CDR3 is TGTGCCAGCAGCCTCGGGACAGGAGGCGGCACTGAAGCTTTCTTT.

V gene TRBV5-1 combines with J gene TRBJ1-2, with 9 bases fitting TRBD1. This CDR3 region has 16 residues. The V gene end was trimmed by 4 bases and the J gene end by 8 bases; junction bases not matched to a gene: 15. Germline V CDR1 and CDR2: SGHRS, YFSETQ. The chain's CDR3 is CASSIPGAGTGNGYTF. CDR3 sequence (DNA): TGCGCCAGCAGCATCCCCGGAGCAGGGACAGGGAACGGCTACACCTTC.

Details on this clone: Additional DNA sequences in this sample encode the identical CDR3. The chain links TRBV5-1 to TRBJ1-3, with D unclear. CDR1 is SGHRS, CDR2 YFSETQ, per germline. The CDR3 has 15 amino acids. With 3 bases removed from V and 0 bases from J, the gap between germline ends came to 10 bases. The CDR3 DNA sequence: TGCGCCAGCAGCTCCGACGGAGGCTCTGGAAACACCATATATTTT. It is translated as CASSSDGGSGNTIYF.

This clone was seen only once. The CDR3 sequence: CATSRDGQFNQPQHF. The CDR3 DNA reads TGTGCCACCAGCAGAGACGGACAGTTCAATCAGCCCCAGCATTTT. The chain links TRBV15 to TRBJ1-5; the D gene is possibly TRBD1 (6 bases). Trimming shortened V by 0 bases and J by 3 bases, and 9 bases separated the two germline ends. From germline, CDR1 is LNHNV and CDR2 YYDKDF (reference sequence). The CDR3 loop spans 15 amino acids.

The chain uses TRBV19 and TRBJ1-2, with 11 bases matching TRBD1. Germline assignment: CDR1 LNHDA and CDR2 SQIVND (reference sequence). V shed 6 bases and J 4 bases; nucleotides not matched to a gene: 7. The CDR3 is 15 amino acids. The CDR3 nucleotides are TGTGCCAGTAGCCTCGGGACAGGGGGGACCTATGGCTACACCTTC. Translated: CASSLGTGGTYGYTF.

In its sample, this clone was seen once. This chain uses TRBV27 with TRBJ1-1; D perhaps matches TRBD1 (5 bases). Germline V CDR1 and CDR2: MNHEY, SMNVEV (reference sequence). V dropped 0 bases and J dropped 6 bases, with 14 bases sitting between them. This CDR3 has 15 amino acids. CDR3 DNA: TGTGCCAGCAGTTTATCGGCAGGGTACGACCCTGAAGCTTTCTTT. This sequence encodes CASSLSAGYDPEAFF.

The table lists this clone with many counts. Written as DNA, the CDR3 is TGTGCCAGCAGCCCGACAGGATCCTACGAGCAGTACTTC. This codes for CASSPTGSYEQYF. The J gene is TRBJ2-7, the V gene TRBV12-3 or TRBV12-4, with a tentative D call TRBD1 (6 bases). Trimming took 6 bases from V and 1 from J, leaving 10 bases between them. The CDR3 loop spans 13 amino acids.

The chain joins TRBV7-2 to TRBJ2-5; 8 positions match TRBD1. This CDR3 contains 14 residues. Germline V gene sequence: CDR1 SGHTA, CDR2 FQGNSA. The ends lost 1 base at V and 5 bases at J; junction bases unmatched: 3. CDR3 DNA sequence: TGTGCCAGCAGCTTAGGGCAGGGGGCCGAGACCCAGTACTTC. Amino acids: CASSLGQGAETQYF.

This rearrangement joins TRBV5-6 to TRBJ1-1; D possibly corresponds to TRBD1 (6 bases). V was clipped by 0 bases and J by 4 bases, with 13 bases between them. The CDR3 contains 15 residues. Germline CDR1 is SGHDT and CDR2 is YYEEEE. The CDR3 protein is CASSLARGTGTEAFF. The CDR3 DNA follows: TGTGCCAGCAGCTTGGCCAGGGGCACGGGCACTGAAGCTTTCTTT. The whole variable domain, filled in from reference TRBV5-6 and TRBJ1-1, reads DAGVTQSPTHLIKTRGQQVTLRCSPKSGHDTVSWYQQALGQGPQFIFQYYEEEERQRGNFPDRFSGHQFPNYSSELNVNALLLGDSALYLCASSLARGTGTEAFFGQGTRLTVV.

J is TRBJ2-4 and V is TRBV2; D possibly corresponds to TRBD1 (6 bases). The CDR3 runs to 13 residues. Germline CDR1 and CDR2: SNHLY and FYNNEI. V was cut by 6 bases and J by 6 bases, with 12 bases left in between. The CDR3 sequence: CASSNGQINIQYF. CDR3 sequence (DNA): TGTGCCAGCAGCAATGGACAGATAAACATTCAGTACTTC.

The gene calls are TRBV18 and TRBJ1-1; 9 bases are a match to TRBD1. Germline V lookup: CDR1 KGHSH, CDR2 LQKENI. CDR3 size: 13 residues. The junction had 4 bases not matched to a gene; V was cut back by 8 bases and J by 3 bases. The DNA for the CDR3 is TGTGCCAGCCAAGGGACAGGGTACACTGAAGCTTTCTTT. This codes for CASQGTGYTEAFF. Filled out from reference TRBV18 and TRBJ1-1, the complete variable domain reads NAGVMQNPRHLVRRRGQEARLRCSPMKGHSHVYWYRQLPEEGLKFMVYLQKENIIDESGMPKERFSAEFPKEGPSILRIQQVVRGDSAAYFCASQGTGYTEAFFGQGTRLTVV.